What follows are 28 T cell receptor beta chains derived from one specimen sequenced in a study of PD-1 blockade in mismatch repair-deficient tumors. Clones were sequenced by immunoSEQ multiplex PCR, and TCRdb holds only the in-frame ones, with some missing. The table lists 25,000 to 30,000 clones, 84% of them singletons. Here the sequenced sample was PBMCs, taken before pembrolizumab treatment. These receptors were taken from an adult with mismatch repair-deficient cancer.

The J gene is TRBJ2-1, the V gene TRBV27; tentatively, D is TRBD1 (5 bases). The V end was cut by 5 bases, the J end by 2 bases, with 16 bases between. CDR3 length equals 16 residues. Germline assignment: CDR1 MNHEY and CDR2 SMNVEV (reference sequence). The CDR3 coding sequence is TGTGCCAGCAGTCCTCCACCTGCGACAGCCTACAATGAGCAGTTCTTC. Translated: CASSPPPATAYNEQFF.

CDR3 sequence reads: CASSPSAPGGANVLTF. Here the CDR3 DNA reads TGTGCCAGCTCACCTTCGGCCCCGGGAGGGGCCAACGTCCTGACTTTC. V and J are TRBV18 and TRBJ2-6; possible D gene TRBD2, 5 bases. Germline V gene lookup returns CDR1 KGHSH and CDR2 LQKENI. V was trimmed by 3 bases and J by 4 bases, leaving 13 bases between them. The CDR3 runs to 16 residues.

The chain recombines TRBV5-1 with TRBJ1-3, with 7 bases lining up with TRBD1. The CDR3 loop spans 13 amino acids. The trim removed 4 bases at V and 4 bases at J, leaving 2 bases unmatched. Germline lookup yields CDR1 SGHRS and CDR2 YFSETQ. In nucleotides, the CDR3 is TGCGCCAGCAGCACGGGACAGGGAAACACCATATATTTT. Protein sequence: CASSTGQGNTIYF.

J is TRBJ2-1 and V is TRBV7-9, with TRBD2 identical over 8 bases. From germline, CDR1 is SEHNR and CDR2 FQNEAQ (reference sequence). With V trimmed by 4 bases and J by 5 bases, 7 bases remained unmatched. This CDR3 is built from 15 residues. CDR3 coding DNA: TGTGCCAGCAGCTCAACCGGGACTAGAGACAATGAGCAGTTCTTC. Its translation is CASSSTGTRDNEQFF.

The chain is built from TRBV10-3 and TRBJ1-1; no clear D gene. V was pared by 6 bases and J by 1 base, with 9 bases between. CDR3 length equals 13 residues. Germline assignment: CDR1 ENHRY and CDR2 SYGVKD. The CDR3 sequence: CAIRDTENTEAFF. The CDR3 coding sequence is TGTGCCATCAGGGATACAGAGAACACTGAAGCTTTCTTT.

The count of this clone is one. In DNA form, the CDR3 reads TGCGCCAGCAGCCCCCTAGCGGGAGGGTCCTACAATGAGCAGTTCTTC. It yields the protein CASSPLAGGSYNEQFF. The chain couples TRBV4-1 to TRBJ2-1, with 12 bases fitting TRBD2. This CDR3 has 16 amino acids. CDR1 is MGHRA and CDR2 is YSYEKL in the germline V gene. Trimming took 4 bases from V and 1 from J; bases not matched to a gene: 2.

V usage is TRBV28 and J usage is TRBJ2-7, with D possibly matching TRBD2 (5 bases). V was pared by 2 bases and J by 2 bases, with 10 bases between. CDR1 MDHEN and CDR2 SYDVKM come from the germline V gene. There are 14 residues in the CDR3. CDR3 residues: CASSLLGETYEQYF. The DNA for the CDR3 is TGTGCCAGCAGTTTACTTGGGGAGACCTACGAGCAGTACTTC.

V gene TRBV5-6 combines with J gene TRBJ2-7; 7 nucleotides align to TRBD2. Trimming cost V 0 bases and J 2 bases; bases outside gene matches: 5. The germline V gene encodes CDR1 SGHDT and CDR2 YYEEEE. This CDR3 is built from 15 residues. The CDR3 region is CASSLAPSGPYEQYF. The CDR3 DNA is TGTGCCAGCAGCTTGGCCCCTAGCGGTCCCTACGAGCAGTACTTC.

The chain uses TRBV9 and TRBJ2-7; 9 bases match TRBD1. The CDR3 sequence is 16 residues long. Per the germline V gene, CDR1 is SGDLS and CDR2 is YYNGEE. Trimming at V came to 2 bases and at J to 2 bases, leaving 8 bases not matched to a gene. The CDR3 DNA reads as TGTGCCAGCAGCGTTTCCGGGACAGGGCCACCCTACGAGCAGTACTTC. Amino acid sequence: CASSVSGTGPPYEQYF.

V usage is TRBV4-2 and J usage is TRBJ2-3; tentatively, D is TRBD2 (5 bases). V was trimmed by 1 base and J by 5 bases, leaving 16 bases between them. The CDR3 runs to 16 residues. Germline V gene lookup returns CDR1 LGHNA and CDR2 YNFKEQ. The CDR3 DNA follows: TGTGCCAGCAGCCAAGGAGCGGCCTCGTCCTTAGATACGCAGTATTTT. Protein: CASSQGAASSLDTQYF.

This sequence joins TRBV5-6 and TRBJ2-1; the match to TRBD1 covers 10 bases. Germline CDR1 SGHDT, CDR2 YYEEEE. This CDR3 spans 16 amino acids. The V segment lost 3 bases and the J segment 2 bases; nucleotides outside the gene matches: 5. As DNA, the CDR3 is TGTGCCAGCAGCTCCTGGACAGGGGGAGCCTACAATGAGCAGTTCTTC. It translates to CASSSWTGGAYNEQFF.

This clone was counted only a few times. In nucleotides, the CDR3 is TGTGCCAGCAGTCAACAGGGACGGGGCTACACCTTC. Residues: CASSQQGRGYTF. This rearrangement joins TRBV27 to TRBJ1-2, with D tentatively TRBD1 (6 bases). The CDR3 is 12 amino acids. The V gene lost 5 bases and the J gene lost 8 bases, with 12 bases spanning the gap. CDR1 MNHEY and CDR2 SMNVEV come from the germline V gene (reference sequence).

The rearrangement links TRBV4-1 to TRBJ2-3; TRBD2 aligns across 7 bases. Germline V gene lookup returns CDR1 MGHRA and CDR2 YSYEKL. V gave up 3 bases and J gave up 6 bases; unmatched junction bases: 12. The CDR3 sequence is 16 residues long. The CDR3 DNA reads TGCGCCAGCAGCCAGCTCCGGGACTACCCACTGGATACGCAGTATTTT. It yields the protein CASSQLRDYPLDTQYF.

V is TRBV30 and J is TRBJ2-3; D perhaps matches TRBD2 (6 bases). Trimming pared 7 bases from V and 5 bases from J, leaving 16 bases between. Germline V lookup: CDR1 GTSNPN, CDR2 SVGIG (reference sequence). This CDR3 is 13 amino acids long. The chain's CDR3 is CALASGLQDTQYF. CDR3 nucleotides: TGTGCCTTAGCCAGCGGGCTGCAAGATACGCAGTATTTT.

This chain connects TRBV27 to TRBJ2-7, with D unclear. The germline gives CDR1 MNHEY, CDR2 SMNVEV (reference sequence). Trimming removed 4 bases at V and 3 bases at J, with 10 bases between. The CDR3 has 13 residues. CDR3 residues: CASSSQVHYEQYF. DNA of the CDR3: TGTGCCAGCAGTTCTCAGGTCCACTACGAGCAGTACTTC.

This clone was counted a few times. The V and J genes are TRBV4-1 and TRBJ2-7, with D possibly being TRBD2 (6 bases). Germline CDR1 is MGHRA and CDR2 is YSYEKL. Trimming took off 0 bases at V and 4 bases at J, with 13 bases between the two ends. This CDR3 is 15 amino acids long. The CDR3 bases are TGCGCCAGCAGCCAAGATCGAGTGGGGGGATACGAGCAGTACTTC. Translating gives CASSQDRVGGYEQYF.

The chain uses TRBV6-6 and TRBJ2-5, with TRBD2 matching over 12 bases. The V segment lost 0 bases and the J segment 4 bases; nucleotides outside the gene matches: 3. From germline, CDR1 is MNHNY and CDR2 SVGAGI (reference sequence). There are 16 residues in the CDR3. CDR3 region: CASSYSRLAGVETQYF. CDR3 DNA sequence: TGTGCCAGCAGTTACTCGCGACTAGCGGGAGTAGAGACCCAGTACTTC.

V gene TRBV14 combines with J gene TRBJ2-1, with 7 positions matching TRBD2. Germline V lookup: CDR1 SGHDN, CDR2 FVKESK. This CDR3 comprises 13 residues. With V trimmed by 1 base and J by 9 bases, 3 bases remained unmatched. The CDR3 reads CASSQGTRFEQFF. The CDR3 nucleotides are TGTGCCAGCAGCCAAGGGACTAGATTTGAGCAGTTCTTC.

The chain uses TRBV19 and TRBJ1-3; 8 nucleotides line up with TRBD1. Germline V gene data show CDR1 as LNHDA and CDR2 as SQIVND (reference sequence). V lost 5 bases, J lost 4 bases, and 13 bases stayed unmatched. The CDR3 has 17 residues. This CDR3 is CASSPRHRGSVGNTIYF. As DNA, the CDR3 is TGTGCCAGTAGTCCTAGACACAGGGGGTCGGTCGGAAACACCATATATTTT.

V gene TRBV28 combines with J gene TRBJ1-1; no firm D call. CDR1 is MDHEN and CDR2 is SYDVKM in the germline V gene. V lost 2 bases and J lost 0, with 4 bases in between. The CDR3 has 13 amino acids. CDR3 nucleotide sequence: TGTGCCAGCAGTTTACTAATGAACACTGAAGCTTTCTTT. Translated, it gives CASSLLMNTEAFF.

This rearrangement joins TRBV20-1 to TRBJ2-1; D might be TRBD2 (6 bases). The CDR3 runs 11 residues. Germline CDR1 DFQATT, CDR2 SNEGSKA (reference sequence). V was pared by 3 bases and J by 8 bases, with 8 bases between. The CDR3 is CSARGGDEQFF. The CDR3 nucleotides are TGCAGTGCTAGGGGCGGGGATGAGCAGTTCTTC.

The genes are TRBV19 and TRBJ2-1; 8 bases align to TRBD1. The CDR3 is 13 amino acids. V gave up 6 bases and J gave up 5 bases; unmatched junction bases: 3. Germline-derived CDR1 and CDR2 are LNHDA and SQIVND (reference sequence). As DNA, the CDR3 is TGTGCCAGTAGGGGCAGGGGGCACAATGAGCAGTTCTTC. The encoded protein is CASRGRGHNEQFF.

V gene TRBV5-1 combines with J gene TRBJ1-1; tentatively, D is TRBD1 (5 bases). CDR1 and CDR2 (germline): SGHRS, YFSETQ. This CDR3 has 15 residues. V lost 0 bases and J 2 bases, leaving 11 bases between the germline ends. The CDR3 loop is CASSLVPGINTEAFF. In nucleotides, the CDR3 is TGCGCCAGCAGCTTGGTACCAGGGATTAACACTGAAGCTTTCTTT. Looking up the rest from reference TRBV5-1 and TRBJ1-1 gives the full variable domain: KAGVTQTPRYLIKTRGQQVTLSCSPISGHRSVSWYQQTPGQGLQFLFEYFSETQRNKGNFPGRFSGRQFSNSRSEMNVSTLELGDSALYLCASSLVPGINTEAFFGQGTRLTVV.

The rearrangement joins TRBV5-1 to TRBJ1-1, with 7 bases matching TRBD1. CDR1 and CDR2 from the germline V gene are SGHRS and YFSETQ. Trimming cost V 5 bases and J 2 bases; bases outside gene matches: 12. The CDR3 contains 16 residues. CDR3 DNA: TGCGCCAGCAGTCACAGGGGCCGACCAGAAAACACTGAAGCTTTCTTT. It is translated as CASSHRGRPENTEAFF.

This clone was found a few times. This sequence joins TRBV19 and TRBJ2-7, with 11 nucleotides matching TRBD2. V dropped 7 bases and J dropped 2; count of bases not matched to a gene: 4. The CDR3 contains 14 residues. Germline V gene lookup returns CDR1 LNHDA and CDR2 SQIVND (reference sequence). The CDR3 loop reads CASKRTSGPYEQYF. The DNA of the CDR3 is TGTGCCAGTAAGAGGACTAGCGGGCCCTACGAGCAGTACTTC.

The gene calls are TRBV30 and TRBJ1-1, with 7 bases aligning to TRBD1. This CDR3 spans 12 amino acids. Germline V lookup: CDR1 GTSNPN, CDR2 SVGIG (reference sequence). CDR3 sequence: CARDRRGGEAFF. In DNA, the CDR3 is TGTGCTCGGGACAGACGAGGGGGTGAAGCTTTCTTT.

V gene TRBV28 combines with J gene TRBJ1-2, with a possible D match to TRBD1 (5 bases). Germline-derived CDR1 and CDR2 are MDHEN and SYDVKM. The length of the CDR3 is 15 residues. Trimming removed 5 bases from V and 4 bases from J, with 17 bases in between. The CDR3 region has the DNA TGTGCCAGCAGTCGGGACTCTTCCTCGGGCTATGGCTACACCTTC. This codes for CASSRDSSSGYGYTF.

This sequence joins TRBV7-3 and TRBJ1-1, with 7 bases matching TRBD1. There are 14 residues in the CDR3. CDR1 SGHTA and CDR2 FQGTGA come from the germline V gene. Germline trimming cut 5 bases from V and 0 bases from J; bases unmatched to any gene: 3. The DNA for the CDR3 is TGTGCCAGCAGCCGACAGGGTATGAACACTGAAGCTTTCTTT. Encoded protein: CASSRQGMNTEAFF.